What follows describes a single TCR beta chain. Investigators excluded patients with uncontrolled infection, other autoimmune disease, pregnancy or lactation. The CDR3 regions of TCR beta were amplified from RNA transcripts. The HTBI primer set drove a first-round RT-PCR of the TCR CDR3. TCRdb re-called the multiplex PCR reads with MiXCR, one entry per CDR3 protein. Of 550,000 to 650,000 distinct CDR3 sequences in the sample, roughly 14% were seen once. With V trimmed by 5 bases and J by 5 bases, 6 bases remained unmatched. Germline assignment: CDR1 SGHTA and CDR2 FQGNSA. The CDR3 runs 14 residues. This sample was included in a study of T cells in Graves' hyperthyroidism and ophthalmopathy.

The specimen was blood. The V gene is TRBV7-2, the J gene TRBJ2-7, with 10 bases fitting TRBD1. This clonotype was sampled from a young woman with Graves' hyperthyroidism that later progressed to Graves' ophthalmopathy. CDR3 in DNA: TGTGCCAGCAGCACGGGACAGGGGCTGAACGAGCAGTACTTC. Its protein is CASSTGQGLNEQYF.